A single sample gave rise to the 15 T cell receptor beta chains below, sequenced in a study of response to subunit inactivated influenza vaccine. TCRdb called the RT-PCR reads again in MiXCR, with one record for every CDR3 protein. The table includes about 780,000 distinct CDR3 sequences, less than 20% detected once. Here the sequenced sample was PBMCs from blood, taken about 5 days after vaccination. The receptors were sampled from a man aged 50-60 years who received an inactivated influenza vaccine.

This CDR3 is CASTPVVPLAGQETQYF. The CDR3 DNA sequence: TGTGCCAGCACCCCCGTCGTTCCCCTAGCGGGGCAAGAGACCCAGTACTTC. The V gene is TRBV6-4, the J gene TRBJ2-5; 9 nucleotides agree with TRBD2. Looked up from germline, CDR1 is MRHNA and CDR2 is SNTAGT. Unmatched junction bases numbered 14, after V lost 7 bases and J lost 2 bases. CDR3 size: 17 residues.

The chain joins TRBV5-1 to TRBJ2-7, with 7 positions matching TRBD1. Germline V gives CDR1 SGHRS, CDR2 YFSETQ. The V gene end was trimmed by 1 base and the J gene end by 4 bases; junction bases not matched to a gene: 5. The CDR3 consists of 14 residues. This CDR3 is CASSLQQGNYEQYF. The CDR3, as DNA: TGCGCCAGCAGCTTGCAACAGGGGAATTACGAGCAGTACTTC.

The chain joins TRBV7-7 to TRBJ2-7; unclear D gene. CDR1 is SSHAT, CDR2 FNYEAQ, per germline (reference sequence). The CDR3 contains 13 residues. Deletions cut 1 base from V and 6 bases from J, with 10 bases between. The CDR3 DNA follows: TGTGCCAGCAGCTTAGAACTCGCGCGCGAGCAGTACTTC. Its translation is CASSLELAREQYF.

CDR3 amino acids: CASSLKGQGEQYF. CDR3 DNA sequence: TGTGCCAGCAGCTTGAAGGGACAGGGGGAGCAGTACTTC. This sequence joins TRBV7-8 and TRBJ2-7, with 10 bases that match TRBD1. Germline CDR1 SGHVS, CDR2 FQNEAQ. This CDR3 spans 13 amino acids. The V gene end was trimmed by 3 bases and the J gene end by 7 bases; junction bases not matched to a gene: 3.

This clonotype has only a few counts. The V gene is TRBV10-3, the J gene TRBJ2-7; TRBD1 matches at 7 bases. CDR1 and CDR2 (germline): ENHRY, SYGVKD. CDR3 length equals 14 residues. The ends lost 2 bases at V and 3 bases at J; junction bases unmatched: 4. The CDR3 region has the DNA TGTGCCATCAGTGAGATGACAGGGAACTACGAGCAGTACTTC. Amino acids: CAISEMTGNYEQYF.

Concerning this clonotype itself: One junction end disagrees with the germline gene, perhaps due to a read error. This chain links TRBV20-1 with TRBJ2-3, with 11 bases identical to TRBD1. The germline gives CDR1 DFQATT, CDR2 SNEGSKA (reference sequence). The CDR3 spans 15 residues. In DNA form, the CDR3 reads TGCAGTGCTGGACAGGGGGCGGGACAGGGAGGTACGCAGTCTTTT. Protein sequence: CSAGQGAGQGGTQSF.

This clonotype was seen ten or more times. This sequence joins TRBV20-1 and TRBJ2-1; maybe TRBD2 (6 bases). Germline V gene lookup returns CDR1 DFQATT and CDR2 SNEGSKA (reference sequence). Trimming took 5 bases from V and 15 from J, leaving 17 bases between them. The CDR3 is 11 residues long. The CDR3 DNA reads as TGCAGTGCTTTGAATCTCGGGGAGGCGTTCTTC. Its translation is CSALNLGEAFF.

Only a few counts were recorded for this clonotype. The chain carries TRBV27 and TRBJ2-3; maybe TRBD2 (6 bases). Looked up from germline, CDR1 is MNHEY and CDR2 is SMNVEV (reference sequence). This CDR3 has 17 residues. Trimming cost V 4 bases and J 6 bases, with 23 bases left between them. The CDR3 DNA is TGTGCCAGCAGTTCGCAGTCTTACGGGAGACGGGGTGATACGCAGTATTTT. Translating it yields CASSSQSYGRRGDTQYF.

The CDR3 DNA reads TGCGCCAGCACTGTTTATAGCGGGAGGGCCGGGGATGAGCAGTTCTTC. Translation: CASTVYSGRAGDEQFF. The chain employs TRBV5-1 and TRBJ2-1, with 11 bases aligning to TRBD2. The ends lost 6 bases at V and 8 bases at J; junction bases unmatched: 13. The CDR3 has 16 residues. CDR1 and CDR2 (germline): SGHRS, YFSETQ. The full variable domain, with the rest looked up from reference TRBV5-1 and TRBJ2-1, is KAGVTQTPRYLIKTRGQQVTLSCSPISGHRSVSWYQQTPGQGLQFLFEYFSETQRNKGNFPGRFSGRQFSNSRSEMNVSTLELGDSALYLCASTVYSGRAGDEQFFGPGTRLTVL.

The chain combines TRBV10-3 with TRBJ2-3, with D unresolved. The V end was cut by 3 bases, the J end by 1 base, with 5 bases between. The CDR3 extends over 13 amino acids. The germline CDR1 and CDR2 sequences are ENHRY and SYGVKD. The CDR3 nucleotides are TGTGCCATCAGTGAAGATGGCACAGATACGCAGTATTTT. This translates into CAISEDGTDTQYF.

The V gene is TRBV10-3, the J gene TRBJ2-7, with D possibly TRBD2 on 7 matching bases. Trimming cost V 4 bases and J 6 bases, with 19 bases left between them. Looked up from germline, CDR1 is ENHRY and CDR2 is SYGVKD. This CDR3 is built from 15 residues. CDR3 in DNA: TGTGCCATCAGTGCCGGAGGGGGAACGGGAGGCGAGCAGTACTTC. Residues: CAISAGGGTGGEQYF.

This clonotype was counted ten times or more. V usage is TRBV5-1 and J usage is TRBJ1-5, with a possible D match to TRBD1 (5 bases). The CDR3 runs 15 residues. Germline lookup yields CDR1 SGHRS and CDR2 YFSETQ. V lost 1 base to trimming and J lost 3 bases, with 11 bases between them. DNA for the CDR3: TGCGCCAGCAGCTTGCGTCCAGGGTCCAATCAGCCCCAGCATTTT. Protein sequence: CASSLRPGSNQPQHF.

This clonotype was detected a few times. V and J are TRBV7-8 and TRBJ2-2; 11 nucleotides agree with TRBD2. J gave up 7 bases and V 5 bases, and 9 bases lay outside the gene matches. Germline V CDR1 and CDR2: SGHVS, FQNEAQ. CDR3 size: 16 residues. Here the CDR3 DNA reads TGTGCCAGCAGCAAGAGAAGGCTAGCGGGGGGCGGGGAGCTGTTTTTT. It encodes CASSKRRLAGGGELFF.

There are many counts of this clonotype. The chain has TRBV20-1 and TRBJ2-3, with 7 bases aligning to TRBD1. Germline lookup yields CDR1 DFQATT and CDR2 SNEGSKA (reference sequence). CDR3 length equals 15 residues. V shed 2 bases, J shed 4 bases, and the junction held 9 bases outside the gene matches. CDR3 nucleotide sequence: TGCAGTGCTAGACACCGACAGGGATTGGCAGATACGCAGTATTTT. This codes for CSARHRQGLADTQYF.

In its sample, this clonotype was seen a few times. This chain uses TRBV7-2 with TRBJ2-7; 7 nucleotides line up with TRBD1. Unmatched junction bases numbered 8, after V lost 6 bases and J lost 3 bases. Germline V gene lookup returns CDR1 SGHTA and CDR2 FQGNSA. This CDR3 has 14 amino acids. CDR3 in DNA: TGTGCCAGCAGGTCCCTGGACAGGTACTACGAGCAGTACTTC. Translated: CASRSLDRYYEQYF.